The table lists the clone carrying this T cell receptor (beta chain) with many counts. Its antigen is still unknown. The entry originates in a study of regulatory T cells in long-lasting Graves disease. Whole-study context: The definition of persistent Graves' disease was over 5 years of antithyroid drugs with positive TSH receptor antibodies. Study-level points and caveats: Researchers examined only peripheral blood and not thyroid tissue.

Library construction for TCR beta used iRepertoire HTBI primers and Arm-PCR of CDR3 regions. TCRdb re-analysed the multiplex PCR reads in MiXCR, keeping a single row per CDR3 protein. The sample shows about 470,000 distinct CDR3 sequences, roughly 20% of them seen only once. Time point in this sample: persistent/refractory GD, antithyroid drugs over 5 years with positive TRAb. Following extraction of RNA from PBMCs, that RNA was used to make the TCR library. Patients hailed from an endocrinology department in Xi'an, China. The sample here was peripheral blood mononuclear cells (PBMCs), taken when the disease was refractory, from a patient treated with antithyroid drugs. This receptor was identified in a female donor with Graves disease.

Written as DNA, the CDR3 is TGTGCCATCAGTGACCGCGGGGGCTCCTACGAGCAGTACTTC. Protein sequence: CAISDRGGSYEQYF. V and J are TRBV10-3 and TRBJ2-7; 7 bases match TRBD2. This CDR3 comprises 14 residues. V was clipped by 3 bases and J by 0 bases; unmatched bases: 2. Germline V gene sequence: CDR1 ENHRY, CDR2 SYGVKD.